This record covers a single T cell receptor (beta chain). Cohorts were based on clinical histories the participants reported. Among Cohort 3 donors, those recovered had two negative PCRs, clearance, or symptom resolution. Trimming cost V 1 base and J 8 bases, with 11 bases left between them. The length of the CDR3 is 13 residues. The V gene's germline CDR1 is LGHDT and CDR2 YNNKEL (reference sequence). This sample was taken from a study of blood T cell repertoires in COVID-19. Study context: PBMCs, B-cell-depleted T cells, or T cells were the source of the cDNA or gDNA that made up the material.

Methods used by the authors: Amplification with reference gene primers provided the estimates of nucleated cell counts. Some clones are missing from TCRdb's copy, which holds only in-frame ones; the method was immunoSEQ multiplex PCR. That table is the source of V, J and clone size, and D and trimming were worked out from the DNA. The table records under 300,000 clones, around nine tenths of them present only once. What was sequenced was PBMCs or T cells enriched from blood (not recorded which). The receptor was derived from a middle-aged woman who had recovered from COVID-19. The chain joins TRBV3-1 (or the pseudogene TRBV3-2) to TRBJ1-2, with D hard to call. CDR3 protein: CASSQVPSQGYTF. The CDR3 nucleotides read TGTGCCAGCAGCCAAGTCCCCTCCCAGGGCTACACCTTC.